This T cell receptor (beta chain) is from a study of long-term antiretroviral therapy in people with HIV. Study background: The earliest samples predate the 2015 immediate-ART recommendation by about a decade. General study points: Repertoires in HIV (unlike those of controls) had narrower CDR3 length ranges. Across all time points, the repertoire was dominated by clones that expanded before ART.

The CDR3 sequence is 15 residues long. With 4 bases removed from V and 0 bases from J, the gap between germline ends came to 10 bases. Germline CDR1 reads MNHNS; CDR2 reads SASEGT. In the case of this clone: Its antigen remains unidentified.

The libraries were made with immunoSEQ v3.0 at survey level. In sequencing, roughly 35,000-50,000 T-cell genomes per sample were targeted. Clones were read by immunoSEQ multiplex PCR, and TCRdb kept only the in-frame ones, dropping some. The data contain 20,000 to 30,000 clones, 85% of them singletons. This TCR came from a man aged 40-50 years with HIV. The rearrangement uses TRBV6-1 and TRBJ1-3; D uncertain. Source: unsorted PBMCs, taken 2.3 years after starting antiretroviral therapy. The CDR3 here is CASSGEKGSGNTIYF. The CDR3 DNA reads TGTGCCAGCAGTGGCGAGAAGGGCTCTGGAAACACCATATATTTT.